This T cell receptor beta chain was captured in a study of T cell responses to AZD1222 COVID-19 vaccine (TCRdb year 2021). Broadly, across the study: Because spike-specific TCR depth and breadth did not differ between the two schedules, AZD1222 recipients who got a second dose at roughly 4 weeks were pooled with those who got a second dose at roughly 12 weeks. Enrollment into the trials was organized by age into subgroups of 18-55, 56-69 and 70-plus years, and those subgroups contained about 150, 27 and 61 TCR-sequenced participants, respectively. A total of around 240 trial participants underwent TCR sequencing, of whom about 210 received two doses of AZD1222 and about 26 received two doses of the MenACWY control vaccine. What the study reported, not specific to this receptor: The vaccine-associated CD4 TCRs covered the entire spike protein, and the dominant responses fell in regions 160-218 and 743-854. Participants were mostly white British, with more females than males. The authors suggested clonal diversity may have been underestimated. Because no day 14 peak-response samples were available, repertoires were characterized only after the peak T cell response. The 56-69-year group was small, and its depth increase did not reach significance, likely because of low power. After two AZD1222 doses, both the breadth and the depth of spike-specific TCRs were significantly higher than at day 0 and than in MenACWY recipients. Only a handful of AZD1222 recipients were SARS-CoV-2 seropositive at baseline, limiting conclusions about previously exposed vaccinees. Nearly half of unique spike-specific TCRs reportedly recognized epitopes outside regions mutated in the B.1.351 and B.1.1.7 variants.

The time point label of this sample denotes: baseline before first vaccination. Vaccinee samples came from UK trials COV001 and COV002, including a single-blind randomized controlled phase 2/3 trial of AZD1222 (ChAdOx1 nCoV-19) in healthy adults. For TCRbeta chain sequencing, PBMC samples from trial participants were taken at day 0 and at day 28 after the second dose. The CDR3, from cysteine to phenylalanine, totals 15 residues. Just the 45-base CDR3 DNA is kept, in frame starting at base 1. As encoded in the germline V gene, CDR1 is ENHRY while CDR2 is SYGVKD. Between the V and J ends, shortened by 2 bases and 8 bases respectively, the junction contains 15 bases. Remarks on this clone: What this receptor recognizes is not known. Per-base quality was not reported, and no clone a single base away is much larger than it.

The CDR3 regions of human TCRbeta chains were analyzed by immunosequencing. The paper's processing steps were these. Repertoire TCRs were matched against a reference library of SARS-CoV-2-specific TCRs generated with the MIRA antigen-specificity platform. Breadth was defined as the fraction of unique TCRs that were SARS-CoV-2-associated. Depth was defined as the fraction of total T cells that were SARS-CoV-2-associated. Using the MIRA data, every spike-specific TCR was mapped to the spike region that the TCR reacted to and assigned to either a CD4 or a CD8 class. Log10-transformed breadth and depth values were compared by one-way ANOVA with Sidak's multiple comparisons tests. Imported from immuneACCESS, the table was reduced by TCRdb to in-frame sequences with V and J called. These copies leave out some clones; in studies compared against another copy, an unresolved V gene accounts for under half, and the cause of the remainder is not known. The V and J calls and the clone size are those of that table, but D and trimming were determined from the DNA. In all, the sample holds some 110,000 clones, and around 90% of those were seen once. 4% to 5% of the sample comes from the top ten.

The sample here was peripheral blood, taken on day 0 of AZD1222 vaccination. The clonotype was recovered from an adult in good health. This sequence uses TRBV10-3 and TRBJ1-4; TRBD1 is a possible D gene, resting on 5 matching bases. In nucleotides, the sequence is TGTGCCATCAGTGAGGCAGGGAAAGTTTCCGAAAAACTGTTTTTT. Its translation is CAISEAGKVSEKLFF.